The clone carrying this T cell receptor beta chain was picked up a small number of times. The data were taken from a study of blood T cell repertoires in COVID-19. Study summary: Acute-phase and convalescent COVID-19 samples originated in the United States, Italy and Spain.

Per germline, CDR1 KGHDR and CDR2 SFDVKD. The CDR3 has 15 amino acids. Trimming removed 9 bases at V and 4 bases at J, with 20 bases between. Clones were read by immunoSEQ multiplex PCR, and TCRdb kept only the in-frame ones, dropping some. The sample consists of more than 150,000 clones, roughly 80% of them appearing once. The sequence was obtained from a man aged 50 to 60 who had recovered from COVID-19. V and J are TRBV24-1 and TRBJ2-5, with D tentatively TRBD2 (5 bases). Material: peripheral blood. CDR3 DNA sequence: TGTGCCACCTCGCCCGGAGTGGCGGGCCTAGAGACCCAGTACTTC. Translated: CATSPGVAGLETQYF.